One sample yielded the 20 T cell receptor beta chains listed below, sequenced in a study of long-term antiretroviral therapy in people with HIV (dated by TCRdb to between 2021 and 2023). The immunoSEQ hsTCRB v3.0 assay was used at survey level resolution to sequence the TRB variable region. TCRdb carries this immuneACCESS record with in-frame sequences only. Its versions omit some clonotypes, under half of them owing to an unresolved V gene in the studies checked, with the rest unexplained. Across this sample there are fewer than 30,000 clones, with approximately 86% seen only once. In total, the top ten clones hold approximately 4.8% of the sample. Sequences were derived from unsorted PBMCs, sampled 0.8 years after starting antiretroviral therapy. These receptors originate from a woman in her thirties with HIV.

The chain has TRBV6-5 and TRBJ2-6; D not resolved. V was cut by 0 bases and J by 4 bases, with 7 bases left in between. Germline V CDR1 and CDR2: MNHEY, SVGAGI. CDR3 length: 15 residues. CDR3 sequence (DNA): TGTGCCAGCAGTTACTCGACTTCCGGGGCCAACGTCCTGACTTTC. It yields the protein CASSYSTSGANVLTF.

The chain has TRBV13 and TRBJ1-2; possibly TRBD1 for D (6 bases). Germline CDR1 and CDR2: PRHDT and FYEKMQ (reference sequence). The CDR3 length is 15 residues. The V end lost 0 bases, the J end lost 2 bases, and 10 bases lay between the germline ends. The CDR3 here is CASSLGRDTNYGYTF. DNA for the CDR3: TGTGCCAGCAGCTTAGGCCGGGACACAAACTATGGCTACACCTTC.

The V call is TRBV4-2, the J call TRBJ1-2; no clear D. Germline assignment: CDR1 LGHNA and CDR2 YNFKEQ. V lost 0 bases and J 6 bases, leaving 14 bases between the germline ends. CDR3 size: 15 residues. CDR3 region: CASSQDISGEHGYTF. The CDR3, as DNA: TGTGCCAGCAGCCAAGATATTTCCGGGGAGCATGGCTACACCTTC.

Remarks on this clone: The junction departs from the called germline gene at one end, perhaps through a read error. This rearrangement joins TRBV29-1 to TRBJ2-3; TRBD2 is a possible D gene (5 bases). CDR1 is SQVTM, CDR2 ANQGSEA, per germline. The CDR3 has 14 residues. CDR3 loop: CSAEGGLGTDTQYF. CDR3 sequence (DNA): TGCAGCGCTGAAGGAGGTCTGGGTACAGATACGCAGTATTTT.

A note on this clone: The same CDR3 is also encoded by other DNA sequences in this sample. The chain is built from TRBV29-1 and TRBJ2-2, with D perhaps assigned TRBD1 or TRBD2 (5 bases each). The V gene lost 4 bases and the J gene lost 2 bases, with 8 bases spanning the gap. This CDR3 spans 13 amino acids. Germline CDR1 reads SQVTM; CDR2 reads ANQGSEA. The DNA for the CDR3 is TGCAGCGTTGGAGGGGCCAACACCGGGGAGCTGTTTTTT. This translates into CSVGGANTGELFF.

CDR3 loop: CASSPSREDEKLFF. Written as DNA, the CDR3 is TGTGCCAGCTCACCTAGCAGGGAGGATGAAAAACTGTTTTTT. V and J are TRBV18 and TRBJ1-4; possibly TRBD1 for D (5 bases). The CDR3 totals 14 residues. Trimming left V 3 bases short and J 6 bases short, with 11 bases between. From germline, CDR1 is KGHSH and CDR2 LQKENI.

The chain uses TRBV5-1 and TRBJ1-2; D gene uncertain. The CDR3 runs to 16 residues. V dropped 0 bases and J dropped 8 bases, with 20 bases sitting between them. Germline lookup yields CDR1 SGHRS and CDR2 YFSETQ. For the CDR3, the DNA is TGCGCCAGCAGCTTGGCCGTCGGTGTCGGCTCTTTGGGCTACACCTTC. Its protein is CASSLAVGVGSLGYTF.

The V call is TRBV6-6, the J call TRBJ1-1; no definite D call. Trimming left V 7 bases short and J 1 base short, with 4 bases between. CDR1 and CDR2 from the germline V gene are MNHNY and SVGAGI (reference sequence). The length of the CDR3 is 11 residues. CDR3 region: CASNGNTEAFF. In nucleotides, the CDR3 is TGTGCCAGCAACGGGAACACTGAAGCTTTCTTT.

The CDR3 DNA reads as TGTGCCAGCAGCCGGTACTCAGGGGGGACTGAAGCTTTCTTT. Encoded protein: CASSRYSGGTEAFF. J is TRBJ1-1 and V is TRBV14; TRBD1 matches 7 bases. The CDR3 is made up of 14 amino acids. The ends lost 4 bases at V and 5 bases at J; junction bases unmatched: 7. Germline-derived CDR1 and CDR2 are SGHDN and FVKESK.

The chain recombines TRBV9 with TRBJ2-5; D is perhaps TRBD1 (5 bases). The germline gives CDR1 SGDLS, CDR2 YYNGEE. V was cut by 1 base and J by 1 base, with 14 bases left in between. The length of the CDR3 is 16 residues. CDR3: CASSVTPQGGQETQYF. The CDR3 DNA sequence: TGTGCCAGCAGCGTAACCCCCCAGGGTGGCCAAGAGACCCAGTACTTC. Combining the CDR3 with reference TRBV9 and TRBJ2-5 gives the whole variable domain DSGVTQTPKHLITATGQRVTLRCSPRSGDLSVYWYQQSLDQGLQFLIQYYNGEERAKGNILERFSAQQFPDLHSELNLSSLELGDSALYFCASSVTPQGGQETQYFGPGTRLLVL.

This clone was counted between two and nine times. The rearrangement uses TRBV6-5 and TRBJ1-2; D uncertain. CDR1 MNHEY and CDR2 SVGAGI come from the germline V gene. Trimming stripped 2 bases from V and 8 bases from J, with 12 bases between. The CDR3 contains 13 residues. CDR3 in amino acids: CASSYDALGGYTF. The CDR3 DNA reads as TGTGCCAGCAGTTACGATGCCCTGGGGGGCTACACCTTC.

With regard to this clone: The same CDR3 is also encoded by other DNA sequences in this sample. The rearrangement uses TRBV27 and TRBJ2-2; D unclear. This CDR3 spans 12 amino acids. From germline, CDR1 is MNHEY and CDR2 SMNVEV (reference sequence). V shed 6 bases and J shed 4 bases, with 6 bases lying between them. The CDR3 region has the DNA TGTGCCAGCAGCAAGCGCACCGGGGAGCTGTTTTTT. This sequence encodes CASSKRTGELFF.

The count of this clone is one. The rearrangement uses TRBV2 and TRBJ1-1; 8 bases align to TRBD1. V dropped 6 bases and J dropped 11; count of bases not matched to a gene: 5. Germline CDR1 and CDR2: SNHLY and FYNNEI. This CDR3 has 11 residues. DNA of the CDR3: TGTGCCAGCAGCGGTGCAGGGGGCGCTTTCTTT. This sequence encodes CASSGAGGAFF.

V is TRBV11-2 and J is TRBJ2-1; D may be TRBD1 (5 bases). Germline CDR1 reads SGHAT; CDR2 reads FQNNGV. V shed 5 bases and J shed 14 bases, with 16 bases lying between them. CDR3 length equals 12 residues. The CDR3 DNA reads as TGTGCCAGCAGCGTGAAGGGGCTCTCTGAGTTCTTC. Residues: CASSVKGLSEFF. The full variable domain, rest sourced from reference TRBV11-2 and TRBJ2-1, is EAGVAQSPRYKIIEKRQSVAFWCNPISGHATLYWYQQILGQGPKLLIQFQNNGVVDDSQLPKDRFSAERLKGVDSTLKIQPAKLEDSAVYLCASSVKGLSEFFGPGTRLTVL.

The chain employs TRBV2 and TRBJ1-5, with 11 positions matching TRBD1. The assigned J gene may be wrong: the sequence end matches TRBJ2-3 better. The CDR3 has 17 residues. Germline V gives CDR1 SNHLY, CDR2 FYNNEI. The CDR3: CASSPGQGAFDNQPQYF. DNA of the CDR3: TGTGCCAGCAGCCCCGGACAGGGGGCATTTGACAATCAGCCCCAGTATTTT.

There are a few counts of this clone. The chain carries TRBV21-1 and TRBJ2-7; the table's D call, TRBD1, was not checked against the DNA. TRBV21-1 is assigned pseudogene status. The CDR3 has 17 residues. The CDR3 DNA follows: TGTGCCAGCAGCAAGCGTCCGGGACAGGGGCCTTTTGATGCGCAGTACGTC. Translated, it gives CASSKRPGQGPFDAQYV.

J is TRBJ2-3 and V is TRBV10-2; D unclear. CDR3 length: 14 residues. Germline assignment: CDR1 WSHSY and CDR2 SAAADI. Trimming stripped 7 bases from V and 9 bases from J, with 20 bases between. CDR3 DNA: TGCGCCAGCACCCTTAGTGCCGCCGTAGGCACGCAGTATTTT. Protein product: CASTLSAAVGTQYF.

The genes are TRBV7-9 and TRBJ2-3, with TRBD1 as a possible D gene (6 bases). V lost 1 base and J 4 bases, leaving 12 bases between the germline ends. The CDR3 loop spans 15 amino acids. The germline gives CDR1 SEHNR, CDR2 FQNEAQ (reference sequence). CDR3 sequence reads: CASSLDQGLADTQYF. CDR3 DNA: TGTGCCAGCAGCTTAGATCAGGGGCTTGCAGATACGCAGTATTTT.

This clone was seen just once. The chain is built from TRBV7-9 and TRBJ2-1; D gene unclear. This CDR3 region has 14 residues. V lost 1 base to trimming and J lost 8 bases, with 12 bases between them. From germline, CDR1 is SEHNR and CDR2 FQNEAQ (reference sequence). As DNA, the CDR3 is TGTGCCAGCAGCTTAGTGGCGAATTTAGATGAGCAGTTCTTC. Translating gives CASSLVANLDEQFF.

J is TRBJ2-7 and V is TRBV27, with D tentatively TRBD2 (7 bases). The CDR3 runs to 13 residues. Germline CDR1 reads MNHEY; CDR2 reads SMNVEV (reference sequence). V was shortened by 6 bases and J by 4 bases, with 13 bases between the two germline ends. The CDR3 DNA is TGTGCCAGCAGAAAGGGGGGGCGATACGAGCAGTACTTC. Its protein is CASRKGGRYEQYF.